The T cell receptor (beta chain) under discussion was sequenced for a study of T cell repertoires in cytomegalovirus infection. Study overall: Public TCR beta signatures indicated both CMV infection and matching HLA type. Overall study findings and caveats: Predominance within the ex vivo response was attributable to HLA-C-restricted CMV-specific TCR beta clonotypes. Identification of carriers of CMV plus the relevant HLA was performed using cumulative public TCR beta family frequency.

TCRdb reprocessed the reads with MiXCR, giving one entry per CDR3 protein. The table shows roughly 500,000 distinct CDR3 sequences, with roughly 12% occurring only once. This clonotype was observed a handful of times. Its antigen is still unknown. Sequencing was performed on PBMCs. The source of this sequence is a human donor in good health (CMV status not recorded). Some clones in this sample may be carry-over from other donors' samples.

CDR3 in DNA: TGCGCCAGCAGCCAACAAGGGGTAACTGGAAACACCATATATTTT. The encoded protein is CASSQQGVTGNTIYF. The V gene is TRBV4-1, the J gene TRBJ1-3, with D maybe TRBD1 (5 bases). The ends were cut back, 2 bases at V and 2 bases at J, with 10 bases in the middle. This CDR3 has 15 residues. Per germline, CDR1 MGHRA and CDR2 YSYEKL.